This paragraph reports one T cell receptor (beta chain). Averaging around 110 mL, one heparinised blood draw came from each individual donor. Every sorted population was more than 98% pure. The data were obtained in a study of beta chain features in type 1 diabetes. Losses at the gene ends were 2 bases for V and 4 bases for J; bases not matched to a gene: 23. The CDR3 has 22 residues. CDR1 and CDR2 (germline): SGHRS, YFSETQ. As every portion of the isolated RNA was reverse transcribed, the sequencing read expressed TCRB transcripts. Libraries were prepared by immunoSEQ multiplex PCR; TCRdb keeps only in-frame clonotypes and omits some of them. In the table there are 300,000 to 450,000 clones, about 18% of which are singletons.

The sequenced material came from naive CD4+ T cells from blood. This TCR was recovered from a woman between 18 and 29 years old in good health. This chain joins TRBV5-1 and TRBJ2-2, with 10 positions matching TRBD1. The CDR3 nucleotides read TGCGCCAGCAGCTTCAAACTAGGGTCCGGGACAGGGGCGAGGAAGACCACCGGGGAGCTGTTTTTT. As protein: CASSFKLGSGTGARKTTGELFF.